These 3 T cell receptor delta chains came from one sample sequenced in a study of gamma-delta T cells after stem cell transplantation. TCRdb called clones from the RT-PCR reads again using CATT. Of over a thousand delta-chain clones listed, approximately 39% are singletons. Input material: gamma-delta T cells. The receptor source for this set is a human donor. It is not recorded whose cells these are; they may come from a transplant donor.

Note on this clone: A much larger clone is a single base away; this may be a read error. The chain links TRDV2 to TRDJ1, with 10 bases fitting TRDD3. The length of the CDR3 is 19 residues. J lost 3 bases, V lost 5 bases, and 20 bases had no gene match. Germline V gene data show CDR1 as GEAIGNYY and CDR2 as EKD. CDR3 DNA: TGTGCCTGTGGCGCCTTAGAAGGTACTGGGGGATCTTACGCCGATAAACTCATCTTT. It translates to CACGALEGTGGSYADKLIF.

This clone was observed a handful of times. The chain has TRDV2 and TRDJ3; TRDD3 might be the D (5 bases). CDR1 is GEAIGNYY and CDR2 is EKD in the germline V gene. Trimming stripped 0 bases from V and 0 bases from J, with 11 bases between. The CDR3 totals 18 residues. The CDR3: CACDTWGASSWDTRQMFF. CDR3 sequence (DNA): TGTGCCTGTGACACCTGGGGCGCTAGCTCCTGGGACACCCGACAGATGTTTTTC.

The V gene is TRDV2, the J gene TRDJ1; 12 positions match TRDD3. V lost 0 bases to trimming and J lost 3 bases; unmatched junction nucleotides: 19. There are 21 residues in the CDR3. Germline values: CDR1 GEAIGNYY, CDR2 EKD. The CDR3 region is CACDTVPGGGLGDTDADKLIF. CDR3 DNA sequence: TGTGCCTGTGACACCGTCCCGGGTGGCGGGCTGGGGGATACGGACGCCGATAAACTCATCTTT.